Below, 29 T cell receptor beta chains from the same sample are listed, as sequenced in a study of Graves' ophthalmopathy and Graves' hyperthyroidism. Investigators amplified TCR beta CDR3 regions from RNA transcripts. In the first round, RT-PCR was carried out with HTBI primers, and a multiplex PCR formed the second round. TCRdb itself ran the multiplex PCR reads through MiXCR, one entry per CDR3 protein. The repertoire holds approximately 410,000 distinct CDR3 sequences, with 15% as singletons. Sequencing was performed on peripheral blood. These receptors came from a woman aged 18-29 years with stable Graves' hyperthyroidism.

The chain combines TRBV3-1 with TRBJ1-3; unclear D gene. The V and J ends lost 4 bases and 0 bases respectively, with 7 bases between them. CDR1 is LGHDT, CDR2 YNNKEL, per germline (reference sequence). CDR3 length: 14 residues. The CDR3 DNA reads TGTGCCAGCAGCCTTGACATCTCTGGAAACACCATATATTTT. Its translation is CASSLDISGNTIYF.

This clonotype was counted a few times. The J gene is TRBJ2-7, the V gene TRBV5-1, with TRBD2 matching over 12 bases. Germline loops: CDR1 SGHRS, CDR2 YFSETQ. This CDR3 contains 17 residues. Trimming cost V 4 bases and J 5 bases; bases outside gene matches: 13. The CDR3 sequence: CASSPRLAGGPRHEQYF. In DNA, the CDR3 is TGCGCCAGCAGCCCCCGGCTAGCGGGGGGGCCGAGACACGAGCAGTACTTC.

This clonotype was detected once. It may be a read error: a sequence one base away is much more abundant. The CDR3 ends on some other residue instead of the conserved phenylalanine or tryptophan, so this is likely a read error. The V call is TRBV7-9, the J call TRBJ1-1; D is unresolved. The CDR3 has 12 amino acids. Germline V lookup: CDR1 SEHNR, CDR2 FQNEAQ (reference sequence). V was trimmed by 11 bases and J by 4 bases, leaving 14 bases between them. CDR3 region: CASGRAGTEAFL. The CDR3 DNA reads TGTGCCTCGGGGAGGGCCGGCACTGAAGCTTTCTTG.

The sample holds many counts of this clonotype. This sequence joins TRBV10-3 and TRBJ1-1, with D unresolved. Germline V gives CDR1 ENHRY, CDR2 SYGVKD. Deletions cut 6 bases from V and 0 bases from J, with 11 bases between. The CDR3 extends over 14 amino acids. The CDR3 DNA sequence: TGTGCCATCAGGGAAGTCAACATGAACACTGAAGCTTTCTTT. Its protein is CAIREVNMNTEAFF.

This clonotype was observed many times. The chain links TRBV12-3 or TRBV12-4 to TRBJ1-5; D gene ambiguous. Deletions cut 1 base from V and 0 bases from J, with 7 bases between. This CDR3 is built from 15 residues. Written as DNA, the CDR3 is TGTGCCAGCAGTTTAGGGCAGGTTAGCAATCAGCCCCAGCATTTT. This encodes CASSLGQVSNQPQHF.

This clonotype appeared many times. This clone may be a read error of a much larger clone one base away. This chain joins TRBV6-1 and TRBJ1-1, with 9 bases identical to TRBD1. Germline-derived CDR1 and CDR2 are MNHNS and SASEGT. CDR3 size: 15 residues. Trimming removed 6 bases from V and 1 base from J; junction bases left unmatched: 6. CDR3 residues: CASSDPQGANTEAFF. CDR3 in DNA: TGTGCCAGCAGCGACCCACAGGGGGCGAACACTGAAGCTTTCTTT.

Relative to its sample, this clonotype is medium-sized. CDR3 region: CASSLTGNTEAFF. The CDR3 coding sequence is TGCGCCAGCAGCCTTACAGGGAACACTGAAGCTTTCTTT. This chain uses TRBV5-1 with TRBJ1-1, with a tentative D call TRBD1 (5 bases). CDR1 is SGHRS and CDR2 is YFSETQ in the germline V gene. V was clipped by 4 bases and J by 1 base, with 8 bases between them. There are 13 residues in the CDR3.

J is TRBJ1-2 and V is TRBV19, with 7 positions matching TRBD1. CDR3 size: 16 residues. V dropped 3 bases and J dropped 0; count of bases not matched to a gene: 7. Germline-derived CDR1 and CDR2 are LNHDA and SQIVND (reference sequence). CDR3: CASSIVTGPANYGYTF. The CDR3 DNA follows: TGTGCCAGTAGTATCGTGACAGGGCCAGCTAACTATGGCTACACCTTC. The entire variable domain, with the rest obtained from reference TRBV19 and TRBJ1-2, is as follows: DGGITQSPKYLFRKEGQNVTLSCEQNLNHDAMYWYRQDPGQGLRLIYYSQIVNDFQKGDIAEGYSVSREKKESFPLTVTSAQKNPTAFYLCASSIVTGPANYGYTFGSGTRLTVV.

This clonotype came up many times. CDR3 amino acids: CASSLNYYGYTF. CDR3 coding DNA: TGTGCCAGCAGCCTGAATTACTATGGCTACACCTTC. The V call is TRBV4-2, the J call TRBJ1-2; D ambiguous. The CDR3 has 12 amino acids. The germline V gene encodes CDR1 LGHNA and CDR2 YNFKEQ. V was trimmed by 4 bases and J by 3 bases, leaving 6 bases between them.

A few counts support this clonotype. One base away lies a much larger clone, so this may be a sequencing read error. This sequence joins TRBV20-1 and TRBJ2-7; no reliable D call. CDR3 length equals 12 residues. Per germline, CDR1 DFQATT and CDR2 SNEGSKA (reference sequence). The CDR3 DNA sequence: TGCAGTGCTAGGGAGAGCTCCTACGAGAAGTACTTC. This codes for CSARESSYEKYF.

The CDR3 sequence is CASSGGAGGGETQYF. The DNA for the CDR3 is TGTGCCAGCAGTGGGGGAGCGGGAGGAGGAGAGACCCAGTACTTC. The chain links TRBV2 to TRBJ2-5; 9 nucleotides line up with TRBD2. The CDR3 extends over 15 amino acids. The germline V gene encodes CDR1 SNHLY and CDR2 FYNNEI. With V trimmed by 4 bases and J by 4 bases, 7 bases remained unmatched.

The chain employs TRBV6-1 and TRBJ2-2; 7 bases are shared with TRBD1. J gave up 5 bases and V 7 bases, and 1 base lay outside the gene matches. The CDR3 totals 12 residues. The germline gives CDR1 MNHNS, CDR2 SASEGT. CDR3 loop: CASKQGTGELFF. The CDR3, as DNA: TGTGCCAGCAAACAGGGGACCGGGGAGCTGTTTTTT.

This clonotype was counted many times. The rearrangement links TRBV12-3 or TRBV12-4 to TRBJ2-7, with 10 bases lining up with TRBD2. J gave up 9 bases and V 1 base, and 6 bases lay outside the gene matches. CDR3 length equals 14 residues. CDR3 residues: CASSLGLAGDLQYF. In nucleotides, the CDR3 is TGTGCCAGCAGTTTAGGGCTAGCGGGGGACCTGCAGTACTTC.

This clonotype was found a few times. The rearrangement joins TRBV5-1 to TRBJ2-7; D might be TRBD2 (6 bases). CDR1 and CDR2 from the germline V gene are SGHRS and YFSETQ. Trimming removed 4 bases at V and 7 bases at J, with 24 bases between. The CDR3 length is 16 residues. CDR3 protein: CASSEGPGLKSTEQYF. The CDR3 DNA reads as TGCGCCAGCAGCGAAGGCCCGGGACTGAAATCGACGGAGCAGTACTTC.

This chain connects TRBV5-1 to TRBJ2-5; D might be TRBD2 (5 bases). This CDR3 has 14 residues. V was pared by 3 bases and J by 2 bases, with 11 bases between. Germline V gene data show CDR1 as SGHRS and CDR2 as YFSETQ. The CDR3 DNA is TGCGCCAGCAGCTCCGTTCCGGGGCAAGAGACCCAGTACTTC. As protein: CASSSVPGQETQYF. Full variable domain (rest looked up from reference TRBV5-1 and TRBJ2-5): KAGVTQTPRYLIKTRGQQVTLSCSPISGHRSVSWYQQTPGQGLQFLFEYFSETQRNKGNFPGRFSGRQFSNSRSEMNVSTLELGDSALYLCASSSVPGQETQYFGPGTRLLVL.

The chain joins TRBV28 to TRBJ2-5, with TRBD2 as a possible D gene (6 bases). This CDR3 comprises 12 residues. Trimming took off 2 bases at V and 9 bases at J, with 10 bases between the two ends. Looked up from germline, CDR1 is MDHEN and CDR2 is SYDVKM. CDR3 amino acids: CASSLGRLAQYF. The CDR3 nucleotides are TGTGCCAGCAGTTTAGGCCGACTAGCCCAGTACTTC.

This chain links TRBV6-5 with TRBJ1-1, with D perhaps matching TRBD1 (6 bases). V was trimmed by 0 bases and J by 1 base, leaving 12 bases between them. The length of the CDR3 is 16 residues. Per germline, CDR1 MNHEY and CDR2 SVGAGI. CDR3 residues: CASSYSRGGGNTEAFF. The CDR3 coding sequence is TGTGCCAGCAGTTACTCGAGAGGAGGGGGGAACACTGAAGCTTTCTTT.

About this clonotype itself: An end of the junction does not agree with germline; a read error may underlie this. The chain has TRBV24-1 and TRBJ2-5, with TRBD1 matching over 7 bases. The CDR3 runs to 15 residues. From germline, CDR1 is KGHDR and CDR2 SFDVKD. The CDR3 nucleotides are TGTGCCACCAGTGATACGACAGGGATCCAAGAGACCCAGTGCTTC. Translating it yields CATSDTTGIQETQCF.

This clonotype came up many times. This rearrangement joins TRBV7-9 to TRBJ1-1, with a tentative D call TRBD1 (6 bases). Deletions cut 1 base from V and 1 base from J, with 10 bases between. The CDR3 contains 15 residues. Germline V gene data show CDR1 as SEHNR and CDR2 as FQNEAQ (reference sequence). The CDR3 DNA is TGTGCCAGCAGCTTAGTGTTAGGGGGGAACACTGAAGCTTTCTTT. Translation gives CASSLVLGGNTEAFF.

This clonotype was seen only a few times. A read error may explain this, as a much larger clone is one base away. The chain carries TRBV12-3 or TRBV12-4 and TRBJ1-2, with D perhaps TRBD1 (5 bases). This CDR3 is 17 amino acids long. Trimming stripped 3 bases from V and 1 base from J, with 18 bases between. The CDR3 protein is CASSLAPGQGYNYGYTF. The DNA for the CDR3 is TGTGCCAGCAGTTTGGCTCCGGGGCAGGGTTATAACTATGGCTACACCTTC.

This clonotype was recorded at least ten times. The rearrangement uses TRBV6-2 or TRBV6-3 and TRBJ1-1; 9 nucleotides match TRBD1. The CDR3 is 17 amino acids. J was trimmed by 3 bases and V by 2 bases; bases with no gene match: 10. Germline values: CDR1 MNHEY, CDR2 SVGEGT. CDR3 amino acids: CASSYPFGQGRDTEAFF. The DNA of the CDR3 is TGTGCCAGCAGTTACCCCTTCGGACAGGGGAGGGACACTGAAGCTTTCTTT.

In its sample, this clonotype was seen a few times. The junction differs from germline at one of its ends, possibly a read error. The J gene is TRBJ2-2, the V gene TRBV27, with 7 bases that match TRBD2. Germline loops: CDR1 MNHEY, CDR2 SMNVEV (reference sequence). The CDR3 covers 15 residues. The CDR3 coding sequence is TGTGCCAGCAGTCTGGAGCGGGGTAGAACCGGGGAACTGTTTTTT. Amino acids: CASSLERGRTGELFF.

The V call is TRBV5-6, the J call TRBJ2-7; TRBD1 aligns across 10 bases. CDR1 is SGHDT, CDR2 YYEEEE, per germline. The CDR3 is 18 residues long. After removal of 2 bases from V and 0 bases from J, the junction contained 11 bases not matched to a gene. The CDR3 region is CASSFRDRGLGVSYEQYF. CDR3 coding DNA: TGTGCCAGCAGCTTCCGGGACAGGGGCCTTGGGGTCTCCTACGAGCAGTACTTC.

This clonotype was counted only a few times. A read error may explain this, as a much larger clone is one base away. The chain recombines TRBV7-9 with TRBJ2-7, with 8 positions matching TRBD1. The CDR3 sequence is 14 residues long. The germline gives CDR1 SEHNR, CDR2 FQNEAQ (reference sequence). As DNA, the CDR3 is TGTGCCATCAGCTGGGACAGGCGACGCTACGAGCAGTACTTC. Translated: CAISWDRRRYEQYF.

This clonotype was counted at least ten times. The chain employs TRBV3-2 and TRBJ1-5. TRBV3-2 is deemed a pseudogene. CDR3 length equals 14 residues. In DNA, the CDR3 is TGTGCCAGCAGCCAAGATGGTAGCAATCAGCCCCAGCATTTT. Amino acids: CASSQDGSNQPQHF.

The sample holds many counts of this clonotype. The chain uses TRBV10-3 and TRBJ1-1; a possible D gene is TRBD1 (6 bases). In germline, CDR1 is ENHRY, CDR2 SYGVKD. Trimming shortened V by 10 bases and J by 3 bases, and 21 bases separated the two germline ends. This CDR3 has 15 amino acids. CDR3 in DNA: TGTGCCACCACCGGTCTGGGGGGGCCTTACACTGAAGCTTTCTTT. Translating gives CATTGLGGPYTEAFF.

This clonotype was counted between two and nine times. J is TRBJ1-1 and V is TRBV7-2; D is undetermined. V was shortened by 2 bases and J by 6 bases, with 16 bases between the two germline ends. The length of the CDR3 is 15 residues. The germline gives CDR1 SGHTA, CDR2 FQGNSA. CDR3: CASSLHLSNIAEAFF. The CDR3 region has the DNA TGTGCCAGCAGCTTACACCTTTCAAATATCGCTGAAGCTTTCTTT.

As to this clonotype: The CDR3 does not end in the conserved phenylalanine or tryptophan, so this is likely a read error. The genes are TRBV3-1 and TRBJ1-2; 7 bases are shared with TRBD1. Trimming removed 4 bases from V and 6 bases from J; junction bases left unmatched: 2. Germline V CDR1 and CDR2: LGHDT, YNNKEL (reference sequence). This CDR3 contains 12 residues. The CDR3 spells CASSLTGDGYTV. The CDR3 DNA is TGTGCCAGCAGCCTTACAGGGGATGGCTACACCGTC.

At least ten counts were recorded for this clonotype. The V call is TRBV7-9, the J call TRBJ2-5, with D possibly TRBD2 on 6 matching bases. This CDR3 comprises 15 residues. Trimming removed 5 bases from V and 2 bases from J, with 15 bases in between. The V gene's germline CDR1 is SEHNR and CDR2 FQNEAQ (reference sequence). The CDR3 region is CASSGGGRDQETQYF. The CDR3 DNA sequence: TGTGCCAGCAGCGGTGGGGGGAGAGATCAAGAGACCCAGTACTTC.